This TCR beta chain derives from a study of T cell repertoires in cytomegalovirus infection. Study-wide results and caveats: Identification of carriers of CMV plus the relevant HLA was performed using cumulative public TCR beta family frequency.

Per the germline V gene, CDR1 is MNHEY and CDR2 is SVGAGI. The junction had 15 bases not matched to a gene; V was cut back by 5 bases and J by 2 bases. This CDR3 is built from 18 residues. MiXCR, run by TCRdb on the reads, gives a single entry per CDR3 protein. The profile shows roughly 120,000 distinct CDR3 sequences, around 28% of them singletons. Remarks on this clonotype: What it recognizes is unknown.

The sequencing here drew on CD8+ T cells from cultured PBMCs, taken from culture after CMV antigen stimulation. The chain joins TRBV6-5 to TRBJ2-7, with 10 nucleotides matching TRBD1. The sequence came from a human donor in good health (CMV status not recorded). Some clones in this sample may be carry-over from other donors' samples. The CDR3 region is CASSLDRDRGYVAYEQYF. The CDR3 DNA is TGTGCCAGCAGTCTCGACCGGGACAGGGGTTATGTTGCCTACGAGCAGTACTTC.